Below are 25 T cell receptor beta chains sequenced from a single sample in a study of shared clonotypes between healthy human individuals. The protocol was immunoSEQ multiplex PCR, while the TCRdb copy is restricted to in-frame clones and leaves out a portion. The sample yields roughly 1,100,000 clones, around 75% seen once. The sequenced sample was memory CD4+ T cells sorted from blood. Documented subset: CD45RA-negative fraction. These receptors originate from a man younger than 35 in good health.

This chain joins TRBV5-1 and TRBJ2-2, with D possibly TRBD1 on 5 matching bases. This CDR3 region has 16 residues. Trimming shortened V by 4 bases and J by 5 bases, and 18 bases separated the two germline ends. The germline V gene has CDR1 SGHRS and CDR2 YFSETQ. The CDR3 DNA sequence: TGCGCCAGCAGCCAAAGGGGTCCCAAAGGGACCGGGGAGCTGTTTTTT. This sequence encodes CASSQRGPKGTGELFF.

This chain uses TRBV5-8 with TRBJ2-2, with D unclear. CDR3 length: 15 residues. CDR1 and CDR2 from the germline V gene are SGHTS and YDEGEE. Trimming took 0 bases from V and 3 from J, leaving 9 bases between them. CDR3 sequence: CASSLGQAYTGELFF. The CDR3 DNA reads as TGTGCCAGCAGCTTGGGGCAGGCTTACACCGGGGAGCTGTTTTTT.

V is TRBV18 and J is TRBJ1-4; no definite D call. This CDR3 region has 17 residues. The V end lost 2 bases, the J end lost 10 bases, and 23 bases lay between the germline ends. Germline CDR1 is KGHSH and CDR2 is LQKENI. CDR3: CASSPLSGALVEGKLFF. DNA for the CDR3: TGTGCCAGCTCACCATTATCGGGAGCTCTTGTTGAGGGAAAACTGTTTTTT.

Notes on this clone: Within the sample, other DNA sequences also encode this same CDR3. The CDR3 reads CAWNAGGGGELFF. The CDR3 region has the DNA TGTGCCTGGAATGCGGGGGGGGGCGGGGAGCTGTTTTTT. The genes are TRBV30 and TRBJ2-2, with 9 nucleotides matching TRBD2. This CDR3 is 13 amino acids long. Germline CDR1 GTSNPN, CDR2 SVGIG (reference sequence). With V trimmed by 4 bases and J by 7 bases, 4 bases remained unmatched.

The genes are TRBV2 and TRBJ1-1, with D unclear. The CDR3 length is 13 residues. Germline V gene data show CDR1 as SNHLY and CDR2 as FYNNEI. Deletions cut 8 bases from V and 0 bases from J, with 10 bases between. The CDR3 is CASRTMMNTEAFF. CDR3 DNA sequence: TGTGCCAGCCGGACTATGATGAACACTGAAGCTTTCTTT.

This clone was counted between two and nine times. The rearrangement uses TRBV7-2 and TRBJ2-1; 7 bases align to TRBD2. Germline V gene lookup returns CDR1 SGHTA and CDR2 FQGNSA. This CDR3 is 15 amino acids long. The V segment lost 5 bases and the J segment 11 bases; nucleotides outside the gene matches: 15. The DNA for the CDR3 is TGTGCCAGCAGCCCTATGCGGGGCTGGAGCGGGAAGCAGTTCTTC. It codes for CASSPMRGWSGKQFF.

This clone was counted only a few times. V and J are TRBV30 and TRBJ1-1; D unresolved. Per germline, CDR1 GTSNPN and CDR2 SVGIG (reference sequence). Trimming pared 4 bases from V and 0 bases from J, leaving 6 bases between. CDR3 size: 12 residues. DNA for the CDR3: TGTGCCTGGACAACTTTGAACACTGAAGCTTTCTTT. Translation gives CAWTTLNTEAFF.

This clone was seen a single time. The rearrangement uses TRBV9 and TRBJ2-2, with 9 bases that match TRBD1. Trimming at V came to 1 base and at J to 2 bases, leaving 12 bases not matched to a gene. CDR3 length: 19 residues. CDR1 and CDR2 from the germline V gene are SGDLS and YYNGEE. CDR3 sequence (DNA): TGTGCCAGCAGCGTAAATCGGGGACAGGGCAGTACTAACACCGGGGAGCTGTTTTTT. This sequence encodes CASSVNRGQGSTNTGELFF.

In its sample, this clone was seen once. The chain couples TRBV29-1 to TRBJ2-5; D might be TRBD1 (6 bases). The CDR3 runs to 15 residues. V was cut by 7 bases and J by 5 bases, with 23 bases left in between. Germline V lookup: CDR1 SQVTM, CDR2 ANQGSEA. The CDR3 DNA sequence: TGCAGCGCTCTGGGTGGGGGCGCGGGCGCCGAGACCCAGTACTTC. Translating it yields CSALGGGAGAETQYF.

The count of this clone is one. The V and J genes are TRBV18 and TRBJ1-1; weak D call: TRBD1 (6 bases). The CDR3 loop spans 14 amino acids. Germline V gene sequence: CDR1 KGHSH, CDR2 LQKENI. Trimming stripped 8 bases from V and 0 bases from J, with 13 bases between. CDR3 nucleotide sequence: TGTGCCAGCGCAGCAGGGGATCTGAACACTGAAGCTTTCTTT. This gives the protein CASAAGDLNTEAFF.

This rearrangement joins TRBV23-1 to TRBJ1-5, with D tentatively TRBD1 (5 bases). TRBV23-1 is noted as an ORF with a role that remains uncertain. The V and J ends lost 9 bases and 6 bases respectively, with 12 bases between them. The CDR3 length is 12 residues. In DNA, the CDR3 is TGCGCCAGAATTTACGGGGGTCAGCCCCAGCATTTT. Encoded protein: CARIYGGQPQHF.

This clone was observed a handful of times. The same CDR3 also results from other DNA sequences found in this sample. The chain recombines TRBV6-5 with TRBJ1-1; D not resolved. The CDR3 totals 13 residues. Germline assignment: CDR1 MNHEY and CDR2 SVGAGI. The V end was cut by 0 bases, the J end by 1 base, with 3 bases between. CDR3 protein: CASSYSKNTEAFF. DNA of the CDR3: TGTGCCAGCAGTTACTCTAAGAACACTGAAGCTTTCTTT.

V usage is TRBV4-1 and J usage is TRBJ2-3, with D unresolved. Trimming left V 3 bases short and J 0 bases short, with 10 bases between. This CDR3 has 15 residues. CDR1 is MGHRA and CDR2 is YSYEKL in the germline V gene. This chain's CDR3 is CASSHYSKSTDTQYF. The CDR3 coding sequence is TGCGCCAGCAGCCACTACAGCAAAAGCACAGATACGCAGTATTTT.

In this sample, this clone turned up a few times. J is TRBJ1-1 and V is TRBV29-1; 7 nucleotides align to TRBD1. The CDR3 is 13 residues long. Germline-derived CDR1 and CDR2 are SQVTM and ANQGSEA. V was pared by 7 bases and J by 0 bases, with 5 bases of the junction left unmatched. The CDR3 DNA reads TGCAGCGGACAGGGCAGAATGAACACTGAAGCTTTCTTT. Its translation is CSGQGRMNTEAFF.

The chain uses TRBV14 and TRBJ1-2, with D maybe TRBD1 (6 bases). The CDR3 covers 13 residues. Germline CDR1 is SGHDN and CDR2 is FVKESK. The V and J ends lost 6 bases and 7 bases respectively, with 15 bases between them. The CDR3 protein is CASRSGGAGGYTF. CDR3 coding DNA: TGTGCCAGCAGGTCTGGGGGCGCAGGTGGCTACACCTTC.

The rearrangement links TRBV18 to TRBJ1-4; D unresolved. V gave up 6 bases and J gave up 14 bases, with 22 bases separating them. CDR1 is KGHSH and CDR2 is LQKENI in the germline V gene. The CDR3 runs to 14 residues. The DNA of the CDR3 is TGTGCCAGCTCTCCCGCCCTATCCTCCCTGGGGCTGTTTTTT. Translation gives CASSPALSSLGLFF.

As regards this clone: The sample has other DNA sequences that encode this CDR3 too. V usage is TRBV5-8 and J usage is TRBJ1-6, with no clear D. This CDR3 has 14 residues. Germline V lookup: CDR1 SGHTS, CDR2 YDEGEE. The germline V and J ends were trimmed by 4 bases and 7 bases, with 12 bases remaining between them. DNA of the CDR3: TGTGCCAGCAGCCCCGGACGGAACAATTCACCCCTCCACTTT. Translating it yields CASSPGRNNSPLHF.

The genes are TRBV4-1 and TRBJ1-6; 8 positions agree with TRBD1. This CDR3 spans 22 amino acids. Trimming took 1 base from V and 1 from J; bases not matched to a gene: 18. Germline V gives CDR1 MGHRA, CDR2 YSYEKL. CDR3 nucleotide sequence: TGCGCCAGCAGCCAAGCCCCTGGGACAGGAGGGATCGCAGTTTCCTATAATTCACCCCTCCACTTT. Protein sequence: CASSQAPGTGGIAVSYNSPLHF.

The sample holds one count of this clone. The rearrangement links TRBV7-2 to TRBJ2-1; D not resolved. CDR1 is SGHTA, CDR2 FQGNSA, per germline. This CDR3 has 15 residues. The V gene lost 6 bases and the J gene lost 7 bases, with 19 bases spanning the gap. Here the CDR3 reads CASSKTWTAHNEQFF. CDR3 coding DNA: TGTGCCAGCAGTAAAACTTGGACGGCTCATAATGAGCAGTTCTTC.

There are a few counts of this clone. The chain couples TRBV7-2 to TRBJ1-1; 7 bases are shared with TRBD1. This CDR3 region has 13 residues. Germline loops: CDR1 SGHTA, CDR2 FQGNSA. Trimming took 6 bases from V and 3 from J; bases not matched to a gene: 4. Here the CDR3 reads CASRLQGHTEAFF. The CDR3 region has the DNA TGTGCCAGCAGGCTACAGGGGCACACTGAAGCTTTCTTT.

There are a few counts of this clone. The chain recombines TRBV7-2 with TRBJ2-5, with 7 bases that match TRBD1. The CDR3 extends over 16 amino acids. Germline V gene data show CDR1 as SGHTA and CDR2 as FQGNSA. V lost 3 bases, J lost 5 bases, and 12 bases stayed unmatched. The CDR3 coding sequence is TGTGCCAGCAGCTTTACCGGGACAGCGGTATCGGAGACCCAGTACTTC. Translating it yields CASSFTGTAVSETQYF. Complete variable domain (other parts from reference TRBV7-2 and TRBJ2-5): GAGVSQSPSNKVTEKGKDVELRCDPISGHTALYWYRQSLGQGLEFLIYFQGNSAPDKSGLPSDRFSAERTGGSVSTLTIQRTQQEDSAVYLCASSFTGTAVSETQYFGPGTRLLVL.

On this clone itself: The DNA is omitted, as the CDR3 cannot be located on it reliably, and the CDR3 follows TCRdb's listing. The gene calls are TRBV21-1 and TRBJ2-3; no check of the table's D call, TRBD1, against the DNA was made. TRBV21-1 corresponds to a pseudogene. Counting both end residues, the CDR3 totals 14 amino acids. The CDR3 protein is CATWGTGTADTQYF.

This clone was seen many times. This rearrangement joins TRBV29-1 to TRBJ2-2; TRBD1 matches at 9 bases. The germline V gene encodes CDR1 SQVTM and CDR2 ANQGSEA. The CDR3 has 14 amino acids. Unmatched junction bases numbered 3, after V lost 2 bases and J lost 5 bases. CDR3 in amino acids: CSVEQGTGTGELFF. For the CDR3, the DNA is TGCAGCGTTGAACAAGGGACAGGGACCGGGGAGCTGTTTTTT.

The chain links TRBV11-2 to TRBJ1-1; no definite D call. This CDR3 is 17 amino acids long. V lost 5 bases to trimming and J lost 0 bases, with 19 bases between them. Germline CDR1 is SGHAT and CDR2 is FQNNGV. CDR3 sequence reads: CASSPFPFSLMNTEAFF. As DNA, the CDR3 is TGTGCCAGCAGCCCCTTCCCATTTTCCCTCATGAACACTGAAGCTTTCTTT.

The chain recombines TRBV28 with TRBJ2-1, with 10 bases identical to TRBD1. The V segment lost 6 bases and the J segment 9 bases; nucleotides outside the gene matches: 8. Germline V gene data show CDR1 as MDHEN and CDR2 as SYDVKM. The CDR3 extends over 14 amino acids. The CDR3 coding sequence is TGTGCCAGCAGCGCCGGGACAGGGGCTAGTGAGCAGTTCTTC. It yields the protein CASSAGTGASEQFF.